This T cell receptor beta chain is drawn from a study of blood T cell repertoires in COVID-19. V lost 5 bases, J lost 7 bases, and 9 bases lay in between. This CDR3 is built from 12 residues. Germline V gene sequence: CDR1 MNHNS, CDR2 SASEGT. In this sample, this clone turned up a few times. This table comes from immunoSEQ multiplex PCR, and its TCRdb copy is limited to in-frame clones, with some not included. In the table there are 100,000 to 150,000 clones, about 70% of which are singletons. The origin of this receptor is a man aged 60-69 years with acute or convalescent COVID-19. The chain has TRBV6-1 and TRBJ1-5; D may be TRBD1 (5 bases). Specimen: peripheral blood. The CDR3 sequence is CASSPGGQPQHF. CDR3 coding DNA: TGTGCCAGCAGTCCCGGGGGGCAGCCCCAGCATTTT.